This TCR beta chain stems from a study of T-cell reconstitution after alpha-beta-depleted transplantation in children. Findings of the study overall: There were some patients whose high TCRbeta diversity at day 60 came from surviving recipient T cells and thymic progenitors.

A TCRbeta library incorporating unique molecular identifiers was prepared. TCRdb reprocessed the PCR reads with MiXCR, giving one entry per CDR3 protein. In the table there are fewer than 550,000 distinct CDR3 sequences, 11% of which are singletons. Details on this clonotype: Its antigen is not identified. The junction differs from germline at one of its ends, possibly a read error.

The length of the CDR3 is 12 residues. Per germline, CDR1 MNHEY and CDR2 SVGAGI. The chain employs TRBV6-5 and TRBJ2-1; D gene uncertain. The source of this sequence is a female patient between 2 and 15 years old who had a stem cell transplant for aplastic anemia, so the T cells may come from the graft donor. Sequencing used PBMCs, mostly from graft donor cells, obtained 180 days after TCRalphabeta/CD19-depleted stem cell transplant. This CDR3 is CASSDSNGEQFF. CDR3 nucleotide sequence: TGTGCCAGCAGTGACTCTAACGGTGAGCAGTTCTTC.